This entry describes one T cell receptor beta chain. Its specific antigen is unknown. No per-base quality is available; no much larger clone lies one base away. The sample originates from a study of graft-versus-host responses after intestinal transplantation (dated by TCRdb to the early 2020s). Study-level background: Multivisceral, liver-intestinal, or isolated intestinal transplants were received by the recipients. Anti-thymocyte globulin induction was given to all recipients, followed by maintenance tacrolimus and steroids for approximately 3 years. Graft-versus-host and host-versus-graft alloreactive T cell clones were tracked in the graft, circulation and bone marrow after intestinal transplantation using bulk TCR-beta CDR3 sequencing. Alloreactive clones were identified by sequencing pre-transplant mixed lymphocyte reaction products and comparing these products with unstimulated pre-transplant donor and recipient T cells. A cohort of 24 intestinal transplant recipients, including one retransplant, was enrolled, and a few patients lacking pretransplant specimens were excluded. Donor T cell macrochimerism was defined as a peak of at least 4% donor T cells among recipient peripheral blood mononuclear cells. Samples from a few later patients were sequenced in-house on an Illumina MiSeq with MiXCR processing rather than by the commercial service.

The library was obtained by the immunoSEQ multiplex PCR assay. For most patients, genomic DNA was isolated with the Qiagen DNeasy Blood and Tissue Kit and sent frozen to Adaptive Biotechnologies for TCR sequencing. For most patients, high-throughput TCR-beta CDR3 sequencing of genomic DNA was performed by Adaptive Biotechnologies. The authors' pipeline ran thus. Adaptive's ImmunoSEQ software was the source of the TCR sequencing data for 18 patients, while three other patients were processed with MiXCR and VDJtools. To correct CD4 versus CD8 sorting errors, sequences present in both subsets at a frequency ratio below 5:1 were removed. CDR3 nucleotide sequences shared by donor and recipient were removed because the origin of these sequences could not be assigned. At least 2-fold expansion over unstimulated cells and a minimum CFSE-low frequency of 0.002% (template counts) or 0.001% (read counts) were required for clones to be classified as alloreactive. Clones were considered mappable if detected in sequenced pre-transplant spleen, lymph node, or MLR CFSE-low populations of the donor or recipient. The cumulative frequency of alloreactive clones was calculated as a percentage of all sequences, weighted by copy number. TCRdb retrieved this table from immuneACCESS and kept in-frame rearrangements only. Not all clones are present; in checked studies, unresolved V genes account for under half, and no reason is known for the remainder. That table supplies the V and J calls and clone size; D and trimming were determined from the DNA. The sample table contains more than 95,000 clones; only one count was recorded for roughly 84% of them. 0.9% of the sample is in the top ten clones.

V lost 0 bases and J lost 8 bases; the stretch between them is 6 bases long. The germline V gene specifies MNHEY as CDR1 and SVGAGI as CDR2. Including cysteine and phenylalanine, the CDR3 has 12 amino acids. Only the CDR3 portion is preserved as DNA: 36 bases, with reading frame beginning at the first base. In the paper's terms, the time point label means: cells obtained before transplantation from donor or recipient. CD3+CD4+ and CD3+CD8+ populations were FACS-sorted from unstimulated pre-transplant donor and recipient cells taken from spleen or lymph nodes. Results and caveats for the whole study, not just this receptor: GvH clones turned up in recipient bone marrow, with some appearing earlier in ileal mucosa or blood, a pattern consistent with an intestinal mucosal origin. Peak levels of circulating GvH clones were associated with declines in HvG clones early after transplant. High GvH to HvG T cell clonal ratios were observed in the allografts of patients with donor T cell macrochimerism. Conclusions were limited by the relatively low number and heterogeneity of intestinal transplant patients.

This TCR came from a human donor who received an intestinal transplant. The chain is encoded by TRBV6-5 joined to TRBJ2-3; the D call could be TRBD1 or TRBD2, with each sharing 5 bases. The sample was unstimulated CD4+ T cells sorted from spleen or lymph node cells, taken before intestinal transplant. The CDR3 protein: CASSYSGTTQYF. The DNA is TGTGCCAGCAGTTACTCGGGGACTACGCAGTATTTT.